Many counts were recorded for the clone carrying this T cell receptor (beta chain). The data stem from a study of T-cell reconstitution after alpha-beta-depleted transplantation in children. CDR3 length equals 16 residues. Trimming left V 0 bases short and J 15 bases short, with 25 bases between. Germline V gene data show CDR1 as SGHRS and CDR2 as YFSETQ. Unique molecular identifiers were incorporated when the TCRbeta library was constructed. TCRdb redid the calling of the PCR reads with MiXCR, one entry per CDR3 protein. The data contain 600,000 to 700,000 distinct CDR3 sequences, around 13% of them singletons.

The clonotype comes from a girl aged 2 to 9 with congenital amegakaryocytic thrombocytopenia, due to receive a stem cell transplant. Source: PBMCs, taken before TCRalphabeta/CD19-depleted stem cell transplant. The genes are TRBV5-1 and TRBJ2-1; no definite D call. The CDR3 is CASSLDEKQLSVSRFF. The CDR3 nucleotides read TGCGCCAGCAGCTTGGACGAAAAACAGCTTTCGGTATCCCGGTTCTTC.